One sample yielded the 30 T cell receptor beta chains listed below, sequenced in a study of identical twins. MiXCR, applied by TCRdb to the 5' RACE reads, yields one record per CDR3 protein. Of 570,000 or so distinct CDR3 sequences in the sample, roughly 9.5% were seen once. This sample also appeared in a second study, on yellow fever vaccine responses in identical twins.

The sample consisted of PBMCs. Receptor source: a woman aged 18-30 years in good health.

V gene TRBV28 combines with J gene TRBJ1-4, with TRBD1 matching over 8 bases. V trimming: 5 bases; J trimming: 4 bases; junction bases outside the gene matches: 6. This CDR3 region has 15 residues. Germline CDR1 MDHEN, CDR2 SYDVKM. The DNA of the CDR3 is TGTGCCAGCAGTCTCAGGGGGCCGCTTAATGAAAAACTGTTTTTT. Translated, it gives CASSLRGPLNEKLFF.

This clonotype has at least ten counts. The J gene is TRBJ2-1, the V gene TRBV2; a weak D match, TRBD2 (6 bases). Looked up from germline, CDR1 is SNHLY and CDR2 is FYNNEI. The CDR3 sequence is 13 residues long. V lost 2 bases and J 5 bases, leaving 7 bases between the germline ends. The CDR3 is CASSETGDNEQFF. CDR3 DNA: TGTGCCAGCAGTGAAACGGGAGACAATGAGCAGTTCTTC. Complete variable domain (other parts from reference TRBV2 and TRBJ2-1): EPEVTQTPSHQVTQMGQEVILRCVPISNHLYFYWYRQILGQKVEFLVSFYNNEISEKSEIFDDQFSVERPDGSNFTLKIRSTKLEDSAMYFCASSETGDNEQFFGPGTRLTVL.

The chain recombines TRBV20-1 with TRBJ1-4; D ambiguous. This CDR3 has 13 amino acids. Germline-derived CDR1 and CDR2 are DFQATT and SNEGSKA (reference sequence). V lost 3 bases to trimming and J lost 7 bases, with 12 bases between them. DNA for the CDR3: TGCAGTGCTAGGTCCGGGGTTGGTGAAAAACTGTTTTTT. Its translation is CSARSGVGEKLFF.

The V gene is TRBV3-1, the J gene TRBJ2-5, with TRBD2 matching over 7 bases. V lost 3 bases, J lost 5 bases, and 9 bases stayed unmatched. Germline values: CDR1 LGHDT, CDR2 YNNKEL (reference sequence). The CDR3 is 15 amino acids. For the CDR3, the DNA is TGTGCCAGCAGCCAGGCGGGGGACCCTCGGGAGACCCAGTACTTC. Protein product: CASSQAGDPRETQYF.

This clonotype was counted many times. V and J are TRBV27 and TRBJ2-1, with 13 nucleotides matching TRBD2. The CDR3 has 17 amino acids. Germline V lookup: CDR1 MNHEY, CDR2 SMNVEV (reference sequence). After removal of 3 bases from V and 4 bases from J, the junction contained 6 bases not matched to a gene. The DNA of the CDR3 is TGTGCCAGCAGTTTCCGACTAGCGGGGGGCAGTTACAATGAGCAGTTCTTC. Encoded protein: CASSFRLAGGSYNEQFF.

This clonotype has a handful of counts. J is TRBJ2-2 and V is TRBV24-1, with a tentative D call TRBD2 (5 bases). CDR3 length: 17 amino acids. Looked up from germline, CDR1 is KGHDR and CDR2 is SFDVKD. The V and J ends lost 7 bases and 3 bases respectively, with 20 bases between them. The CDR3 DNA reads TGTGCCACCAGGGAAAGCAAAGGAGGATCGGACACCGGGGAGCTGTTTTTT. Protein sequence: CATRESKGGSDTGELFF.

The V and J genes are TRBV27 and TRBJ1-1; D remains ambiguous. Trimming pared 6 bases from V and 4 bases from J, leaving 15 bases between. CDR3 length equals 14 residues. Germline V gene lookup returns CDR1 MNHEY and CDR2 SMNVEV (reference sequence). The DNA of the CDR3 is TGTGCCAGCAGCCCGGCGGGAAGAGGCACTGAAGCTTTCTTT. It specifies CASSPAGRGTEAFF.

This clonotype was found a few times. This chain joins TRBV4-3 and TRBJ2-7; tentatively, D is TRBD2 (6 bases). Germline V gene lookup returns CDR1 LGHNA and CDR2 YSLEER. The CDR3 spans 15 residues. V dropped 1 base and J dropped 2 bases, with 12 bases sitting between them. The CDR3 DNA reads as TGCGCCAGCAGCCAAGTCGGGAGTTCCCCCTACGAGCAGTACTTC. The encoded protein is CASSQVGSSPYEQYF.

CDR3 DNA sequence: TGTGCCAGCAGTCCACAGGCCCAGACCTACAATGAGCAGTTCTTC. Its translation is CASSPQAQTYNEQFF. This chain links TRBV12-3 or TRBV12-4 with TRBJ2-1, with a tentative D call TRBD1 (5 bases). V lost 5 bases to trimming and J lost 2 bases, with 13 bases between them. The CDR3 totals 15 residues.

The V call is TRBV11-2, the J call TRBJ1-1; 7 positions match TRBD1. In germline, CDR1 is SGHAT, CDR2 FQNNGV. J was trimmed by 8 bases and V by 3 bases; bases with no gene match: 12. CDR3 length: 15 amino acids. CDR3 region: CASSLGITGVGEAFF. In nucleotides, the CDR3 is TGTGCCAGCAGCTTGGGGATCACAGGGGTAGGGGAAGCTTTCTTT.

This clonotype was observed at least ten times. V usage is TRBV20-1 and J usage is TRBJ2-4; tentative D call: TRBD1 (6 bases). The CDR3 has 17 residues. Germline CDR1 DFQATT, CDR2 SNEGSKA (reference sequence). V shed 6 bases and J shed 0 bases, with 21 bases lying between them. The CDR3 reads CSARPPGQSLAKNIQYF. CDR3 coding DNA: TGCAGTGCGAGACCCCCCGGACAGTCCCTAGCCAAAAACATTCAGTACTTC.

This chain links TRBV20-1 with TRBJ2-7, with D hard to call. Germline CDR1 is DFQATT and CDR2 is SNEGSKA (reference sequence). CDR3 length: 12 amino acids. With 6 bases removed from V and 6 bases from J, the gap between germline ends came to 15 bases. The CDR3, as DNA: TGCAGTGCCCGGTTACTATGGGGCGAGCAGTACTTC. Amino acid sequence: CSARLLWGEQYF.

The rearrangement joins TRBV7-8 to TRBJ2-1, with 7 nucleotides matching TRBD1. Losses at the gene ends were 5 bases for V and 0 bases for J; bases not matched to a gene: 7. The CDR3 runs to 16 residues. The germline V gene has CDR1 SGHVS and CDR2 FQNEAQ. CDR3 nucleotides: TGTGCCAGCAGCGCCCGAGGGGGCTTCTCCTACAATGAGCAGTTCTTC. Its protein product is CASSARGGFSYNEQFF.

The genes are TRBV2 and TRBJ2-3, with D hard to call. The CDR3 contains 14 residues. The germline gives CDR1 SNHLY, CDR2 FYNNEI. V gave up 3 bases and J gave up 1 base, with 8 bases separating them. The CDR3 region is CASSDGLGTDTQYF. As DNA, the CDR3 is TGTGCCAGCAGTGACGGTCTTGGCACAGATACGCAGTATTTT.

In this sample, this clonotype turned up a few times. This chain connects TRBV6-5 to TRBJ2-7, with D perhaps TRBD1 (5 bases). CDR3 length: 15 residues. V was clipped by 0 bases and J by 2 bases, with 11 bases between them. CDR1 is MNHEY, CDR2 SVGAGI, per germline. The CDR3 protein is CASSYSKAGTYEQYF. In nucleotides, the CDR3 is TGTGCCAGCAGTTACTCGAAGGCAGGGACCTACGAGCAGTACTTC.

The chain recombines TRBV9 with TRBJ1-4; 7 bases map to TRBD1. In germline, CDR1 is SGDLS, CDR2 YYNGEE. CDR3 length: 15 amino acids. Trimming cost V 0 bases and J 3 bases; bases outside gene matches: 2. CDR3 nucleotides: TGTGCCAGCAGCGTAGAGGGGGCCGCTAATGAAAAACTGTTTTTT. Protein: CASSVEGAANEKLFF.

In its sample, this clonotype was seen many times. The chain is built from TRBV28 and TRBJ2-5, with TRBD1 identical over 7 bases. Germline assignment: CDR1 MDHEN and CDR2 SYDVKM. V shed 6 bases, J shed 2 bases, and the junction held 9 bases outside the gene matches. This CDR3 comprises 15 residues. The CDR3 sequence: CASSRRMDRQETQYF. CDR3 bases: TGTGCCAGCAGCCGAAGGATGGACAGGCAAGAGACCCAGTACTTC.

This clonotype occurred many times. V is TRBV5-1 and J is TRBJ1-3, with unresolved D. This CDR3 is built from 15 residues. Germline-derived CDR1 and CDR2 are SGHRS and YFSETQ. Trimming pared 0 bases from V and 1 base from J, leaving 8 bases between. In DNA form, the CDR3 reads TGCGCCAGCAGCTTGGAGCCGGGGTCTGGAAACACCATATATTTT. Its protein product is CASSLEPGSGNTIYF.

This sequence joins TRBV2 and TRBJ2-4; TRBD2 aligns across 8 bases. This CDR3 contains 15 residues. CDR1 SNHLY and CDR2 FYNNEI come from the germline V gene. V shed 4 bases and J 2 bases; nucleotides not matched to a gene: 4. CDR3 region: CASSAPGGPKNIQYF. The CDR3 DNA follows: TGTGCCAGCAGTGCGCCGGGAGGGCCCAAAAACATTCAGTACTTC.

This clonotype occurred many times. In DNA form, the CDR3 reads TGTGCCAGCAGTTTAGGGACCGAGAACACTGAAGCTTTCTTT. Amino acids: CASSLGTENTEAFF. This rearrangement joins TRBV12-3 or TRBV12-4 to TRBJ1-1; no reliable D call. The CDR3 runs to 14 residues. The germline V and J ends were trimmed by 1 base and 1 base, with 7 bases remaining between them.

Many counts were recorded for this clonotype. The CDR3: CASSSLGYTQYF. The DNA of the CDR3 is TGTGCCAGCAGCTCACTTGGGTATACGCAGTATTTT. V usage is TRBV7-9 and J usage is TRBJ2-3; D gene ambiguous. Deletions cut 4 bases from V and 7 bases from J, with 9 bases between. Germline V CDR1 and CDR2: SEHNR, FQNEAQ (reference sequence). CDR3 length: 12 amino acids. The whole variable domain, remainder taken from reference TRBV7-9 and TRBJ2-3, is DTGVSQNPRHKITKRGQNVTFRCDPISEHNRLYWYRQTLGQGPEFLTYFQNEAQLEKSRLLSDRFSAERPKGSFSTLEIQRTEQGDSAMYLCASSSLGYTQYFGPGTRLTVL.

This clonotype was seen a handful of times. The chain couples TRBV27 to TRBJ2-7, with no clear D. Germline CDR1 reads MNHEY; CDR2 reads SMNVEV (reference sequence). V was clipped by 4 bases and J by 3 bases, with 13 bases between them. The length of the CDR3 is 14 residues. The CDR3 bases are TGTGCCAGCAGTTCCCCCACTCTACACTACGAGCAGTACTTC. Translated, it gives CASSSPTLHYEQYF.

The table lists this clonotype with a few counts. This rearrangement joins TRBV20-1 to TRBJ2-1; 7 bases line up with TRBD2. The CDR3 sequence is 14 residues long. Trimming cost V 1 base and J 8 bases; bases outside gene matches: 8. Germline V CDR1 and CDR2: DFQATT, SNEGSKA (reference sequence). Here the CDR3 reads CSARVAGEGDEQFF. CDR3 nucleotides: TGCAGTGCTAGAGTGGCGGGAGAGGGCGATGAGCAGTTCTTC.

This clonotype was seen many times. The genes are TRBV4-1 and TRBJ2-3; 12 nucleotides match TRBD2. The CDR3 length is 20 residues. V trimming: 1 base; J trimming: 2 bases; junction bases outside the gene matches: 13. Germline CDR1 reads MGHRA; CDR2 reads YSYEKL. CDR3 nucleotides: TGCGCCAGCAGCCAAGTCGACCTAAACGGACTAGCGGGGATCACAGATACGCAGTATTTT. Translation gives CASSQVDLNGLAGITDTQYF.

The J gene is TRBJ2-7, the V gene TRBV29-1; D is uncertain. The CDR3 is made up of 13 amino acids. The germline V gene has CDR1 SQVTM and CDR2 ANQGSEA. Trimming took off 3 bases at V and 4 bases at J, with 13 bases between the two ends. CDR3 in amino acids: CSVDSGSRYEQYF. The CDR3 DNA sequence: TGCAGCGTTGATTCCGGGTCTCGGTACGAGCAGTACTTC.

This clonotype turned up a few times. The chain couples TRBV29-1 to TRBJ1-1; 7 bases are shared with TRBD1. Germline CDR1 is SQVTM and CDR2 is ANQGSEA. The CDR3 runs to 13 residues. With 6 bases clipped from V and 0 bases from J, the junction kept 4 bases outside the gene matches. CDR3: CSVQGGMNTEAFF. The CDR3 coding sequence is TGCAGCGTCCAGGGGGGGATGAACACTGAAGCTTTCTTT.

The chain joins TRBV6-1 to TRBJ2-3, with no clear D. Trimming left V 6 bases short and J 5 bases short, with 9 bases between. This CDR3 is 12 amino acids long. Germline V gene lookup returns CDR1 MNHNS and CDR2 SASEGT. DNA of the CDR3: TGTGCCAGCAGAGCATCAAAAGATACGCAGTATTTT. Translating it yields CASRASKDTQYF.

This clonotype was recorded a few times. The rearrangement links TRBV19 to TRBJ2-2; possible D gene TRBD1, 6 bases. The CDR3 covers 17 residues. Trimming took off 6 bases at V and 1 base at J, with 18 bases between the two ends. Germline loops: CDR1 LNHDA, CDR2 SQIVND (reference sequence). As DNA, the CDR3 is TGTGCCAGTAGAAAACCGGGGCAACAGGGGAACACCGGGGAGCTGTTTTTT. The encoded protein is CASRKPGQQGNTGELFF. Based on the CDR3 plus reference TRBV19 and TRBJ2-2, the full variable domain is DGGITQSPKYLFRKEGQNVTLSCEQNLNHDAMYWYRQDPGQGLRLIYYSQIVNDFQKGDIAEGYSVSREKKESFPLTVTSAQKNPTAFYLCASRKPGQQGNTGELFFGEGSRLTVL.

This rearrangement joins TRBV3-1 to TRBJ2-3; 9 nucleotides align to TRBD2. The J segment lost 1 base and the V segment lost 0 bases, leaving 17 bases of the junction unmatched. CDR1 is LGHDT and CDR2 is YNNKEL in the germline V gene (reference sequence). The CDR3 has 21 amino acids. The DNA for the CDR3 is TGTGCCAGCAGCCAAGATCAGTCAGGGCGGGGGGGCAGAACCGGCACAGATACGCAGTATTTT. This gives the protein CASSQDQSGRGGRTGTDTQYF.

This clonotype was picked up a small number of times. The chain couples TRBV30 to TRBJ2-5; TRBD2 is a possible D gene (6 bases). The CDR3 contains 13 residues. From germline, CDR1 is GTSNPN and CDR2 SVGIG (reference sequence). V lost 2 bases and J 5 bases, leaving 12 bases between the germline ends. CDR3 protein: CAWSSPGSETQYF. CDR3 DNA sequence: TGTGCCTGGAGTTCACCCGGGAGTGAGACCCAGTACTTC.